Listed here is a single T cell receptor beta chain. Its antigen is unknown. TCR beta libraries were built with iRepertoire HTBI primers and Arm-PCR of CDR3 regions. TCRdb re-called the multiplex PCR reads with MiXCR, one entry per CDR3 protein. The table includes under 500,000 distinct CDR3 sequences, 20% to 25% detected once. Documented time point: persistent/refractory GD, antithyroid drugs over 5 years with positive TRAb. Preparation of the TCR library used RNA extracted from PBMCs. The data stem from a study of regulatory T cells in long-lasting Graves disease. Broader study findings: TRBV28, TRBJ1-2 and TRBJ2-5 were favored in persistent disease.

V shed 6 bases and J 8 bases; nucleotides not matched to a gene: 0. The CDR3 covers 12 residues. Germline CDR1 and CDR2: MNHNS and SASEGT. The source material was peripheral blood mononuclear cells (PBMCs), sampled when the disease was refractory, from a patient treated with antithyroid drugs. This chain uses TRBV6-1 with TRBJ1-6, with 8 bases matching TRBD1. The sequence was collected from a female donor with Graves disease. In DNA form, the CDR3 reads TGTGCCAGCAGACAGGGGGATTCACCCCTCCACTTT. Protein sequence: CASRQGDSPLHF.